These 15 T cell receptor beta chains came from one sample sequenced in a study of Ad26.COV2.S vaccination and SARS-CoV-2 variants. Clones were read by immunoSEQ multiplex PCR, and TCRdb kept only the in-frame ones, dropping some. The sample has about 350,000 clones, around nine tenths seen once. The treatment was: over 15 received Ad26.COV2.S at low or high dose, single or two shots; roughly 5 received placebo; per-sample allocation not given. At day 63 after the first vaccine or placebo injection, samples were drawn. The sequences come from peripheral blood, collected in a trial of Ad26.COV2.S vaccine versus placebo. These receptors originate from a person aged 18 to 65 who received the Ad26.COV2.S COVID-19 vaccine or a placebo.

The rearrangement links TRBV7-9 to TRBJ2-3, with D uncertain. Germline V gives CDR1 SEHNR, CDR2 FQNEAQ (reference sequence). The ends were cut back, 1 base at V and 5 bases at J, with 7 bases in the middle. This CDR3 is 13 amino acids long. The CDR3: CASSLELEDTQYF. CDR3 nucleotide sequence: TGTGCCAGCAGCTTAGAGCTAGAAGATACGCAGTATTTT.

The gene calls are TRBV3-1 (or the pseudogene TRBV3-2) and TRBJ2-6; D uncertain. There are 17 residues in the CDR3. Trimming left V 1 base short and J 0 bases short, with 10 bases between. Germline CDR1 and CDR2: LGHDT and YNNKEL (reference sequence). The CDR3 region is CASSQAFKTSGANVLTF. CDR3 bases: TGTGCCAGCAGCCAAGCCTTCAAGACCTCTGGGGCCAACGTCCTGACTTTC.

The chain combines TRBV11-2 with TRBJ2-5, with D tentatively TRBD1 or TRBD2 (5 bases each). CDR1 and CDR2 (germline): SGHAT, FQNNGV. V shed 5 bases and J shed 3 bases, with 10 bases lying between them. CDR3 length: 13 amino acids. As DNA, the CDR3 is TGTGCCAGCAGCCGGGACGGCGAAGAGACCCAGTACTTC. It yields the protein CASSRDGEETQYF.

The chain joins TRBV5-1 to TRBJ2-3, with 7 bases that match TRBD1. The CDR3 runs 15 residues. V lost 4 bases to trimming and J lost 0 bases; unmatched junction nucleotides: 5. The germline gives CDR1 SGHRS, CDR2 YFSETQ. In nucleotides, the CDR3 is TGCGCCAGCAGCATCGGGACAGATAGCACAGATACGCAGTATTTT. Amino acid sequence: CASSIGTDSTDTQYF.

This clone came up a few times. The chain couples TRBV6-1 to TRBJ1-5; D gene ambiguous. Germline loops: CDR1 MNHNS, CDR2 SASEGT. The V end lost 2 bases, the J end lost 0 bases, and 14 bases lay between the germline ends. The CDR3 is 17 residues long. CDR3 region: CASSEMRGSYSNQPQHF. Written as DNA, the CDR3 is TGTGCCAGCAGTGAAATGCGTGGGAGCTATAGCAATCAGCCCCAGCATTTT.

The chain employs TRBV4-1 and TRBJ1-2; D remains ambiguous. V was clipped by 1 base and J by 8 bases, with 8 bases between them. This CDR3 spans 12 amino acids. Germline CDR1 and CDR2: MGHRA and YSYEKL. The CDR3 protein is CASSQGERGYTF. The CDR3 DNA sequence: TGCGCCAGCAGCCAAGGGGAGAGGGGCTACACCTTC.

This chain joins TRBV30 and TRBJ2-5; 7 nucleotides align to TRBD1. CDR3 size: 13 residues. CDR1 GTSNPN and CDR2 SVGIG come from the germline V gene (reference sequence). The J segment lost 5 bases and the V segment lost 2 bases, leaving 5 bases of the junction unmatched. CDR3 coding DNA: TGTGCCTGGAGTTTAACAGGGGTCGAGACCCAGTACTTC. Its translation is CAWSLTGVETQYF.

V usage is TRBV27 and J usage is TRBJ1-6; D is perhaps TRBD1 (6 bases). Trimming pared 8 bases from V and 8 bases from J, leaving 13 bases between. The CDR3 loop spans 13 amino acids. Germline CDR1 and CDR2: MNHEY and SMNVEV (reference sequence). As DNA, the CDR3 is TGTGCCAGCGCCTTAGAGGGGGATTCACCCCTCCACTTT. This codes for CASALEGDSPLHF.

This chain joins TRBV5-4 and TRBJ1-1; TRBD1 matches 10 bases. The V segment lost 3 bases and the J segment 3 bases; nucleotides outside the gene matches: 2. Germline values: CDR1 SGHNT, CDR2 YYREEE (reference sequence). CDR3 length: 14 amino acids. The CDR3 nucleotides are TGTGCCAGCAGCTGGGGACAGGGGTACACTGAAGCTTTCTTT. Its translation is CASSWGQGYTEAFF.

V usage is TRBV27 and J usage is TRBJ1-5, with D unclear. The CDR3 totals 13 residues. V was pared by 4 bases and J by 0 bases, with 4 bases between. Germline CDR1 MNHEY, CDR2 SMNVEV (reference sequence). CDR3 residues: CASSSYSNQPQHF. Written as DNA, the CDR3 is TGTGCCAGCAGTTCTTATAGCAATCAGCCCCAGCATTTT.

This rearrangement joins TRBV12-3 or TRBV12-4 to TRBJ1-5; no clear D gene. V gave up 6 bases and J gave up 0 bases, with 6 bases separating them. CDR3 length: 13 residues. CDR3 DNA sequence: TGTGCCAGCAGCCAGTATAGCAATCAGCCCCAGCATTTT. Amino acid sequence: CASSQYSNQPQHF.

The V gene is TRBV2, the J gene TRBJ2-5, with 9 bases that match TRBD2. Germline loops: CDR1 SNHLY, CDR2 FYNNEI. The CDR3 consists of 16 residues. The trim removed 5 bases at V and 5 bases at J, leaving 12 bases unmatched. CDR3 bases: TGTGCCAGCAGTTCTTATGGGACTAGCTCCACGGAGACCCAGTACTTC. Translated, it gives CASSSYGTSSTETQYF.

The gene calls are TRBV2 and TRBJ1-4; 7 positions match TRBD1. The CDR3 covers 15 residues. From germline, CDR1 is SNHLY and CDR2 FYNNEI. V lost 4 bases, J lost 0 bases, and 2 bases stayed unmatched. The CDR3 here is CASSGGQATNEKLFF. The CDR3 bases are TGTGCCAGCAGTGGAGGACAGGCAACTAATGAAAAACTGTTTTTT.

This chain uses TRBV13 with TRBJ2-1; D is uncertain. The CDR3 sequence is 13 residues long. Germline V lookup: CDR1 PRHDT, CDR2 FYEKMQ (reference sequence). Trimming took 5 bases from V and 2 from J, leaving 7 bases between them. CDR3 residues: CASSPTPYNEQFF. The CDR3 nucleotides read TGTGCCAGCAGCCCGACCCCCTACAATGAGCAGTTCTTC.

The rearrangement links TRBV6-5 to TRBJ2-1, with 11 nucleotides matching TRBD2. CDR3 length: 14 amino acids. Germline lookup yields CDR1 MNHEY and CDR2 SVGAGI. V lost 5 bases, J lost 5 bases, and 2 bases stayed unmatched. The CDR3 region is CASSKLAGDNEQFF. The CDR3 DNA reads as TGTGCCAGCAGTAAACTAGCGGGGGACAATGAGCAGTTCTTC.